Listed below are T cell receptor beta chains from one sample, sequenced in a study of CD8 T cells in Susac syndrome. One entry per CDR3 protein results from TCRdb running MiXCR on the immunoSEQ multiplex PCR reads. The repertoire holds about 430,000 distinct CDR3 sequences, with 75% to 90% as singletons. The sequenced material came from CD8+ T cells from PBMCs. These receptors came from a human donor with multiple sclerosis. CDR3s include the opening cysteine and the closing phenylalanine or tryptophan. The order of the fields is D gene, J gene, clone size, V gene, CDR3 protein, CDR3 DNA. A D gene is named only where the DNA matches it firmly. For some rows the clone size is stated as once, few or many, or as a class when expanded; others skip it.

TRBD1,TRBJ2-2,once,TRBV12-3/TRBV12-4,CASSWTGVTGELFF,TGTGCCAGCAGCTGGACAGGGGTTACCGGGGAGCTGTTTTTT
.,TRBJ1-1,.,TRBV6-1,CASDPSGPMNTEVFF,TGTGCCAGCGACCCTAGCGGGCCGATGAACACTGAAGTTTTCTTT
.,TRBJ2-3,.,TRBV5-6,CASSSWEEDTQYF,TGTGCCAGCAGCTCCTGGGAGGAAGATACGCAGTATTTT
.,TRBJ2-3,.,TRBV23-1,CASSQSWQPLGTQYF,TGCGCCAGCAGTCAATCGTGGCAGCCCCTGGGTACGCAGTATTTT
.,TRBJ2-2,.,TRBV5-6,CASSLSGTATGELFF,TGTGCCAGCAGCTTGAGTGGGACGGCCACCGGGGAGCTGTTTTTT
.,TRBJ1-1,.,TRBV5-1,CASSLVPGTEAFF,TGCGCCAGCAGCTTGGTTCCAGGAACTGAAGCTTTCTTT
TRBD1,TRBJ2-1,once,TRBV12-3/TRBV12-4,CASRGTGPYNEQFF,TGTGCCAGCAGGGGGACAGGACCTTACAATGAGCAGTTCTTC
TRBD1,TRBJ2-1,.,TRBV4-1,CASSHPRTGLSYNEQFF,TGCGCCAGCAGCCATCCTAGGACAGGCCTTTCCTACAATGAGCAGTTCTTC
.,TRBJ2-2,.,TRBV2,CASIVGTGELFF,TGTGCCAGTATTGTCGGCACCGGGGAGCTGTTTTTT
.,TRBJ2-3,once,TRBV19,CASSIGVGTDTQYF,TGTGCCAGTAGTATAGGAGTGGGCACAGATACGCAGTATTTT
TRBD2,TRBJ2-7,.,TRBV30,CAWGFGTSGSLDEQYF,TGTGCCTGGGGCTTTGGGACTAGCGGGAGCTTAGACGAGCAGTACTTC
.,TRBJ1-1,few,TRBV4-1,CASSQETVNTEAFF,TGCGCCAGCAGCCAGGAGACAGTTAACACTGAAGCTTTCTTT
TRBD1,TRBJ1-4,.,TRBV10-3,CATTIDRDGEKLFF,TGTGCCACCACGATCGACAGGGATGGGGAAAAACTGTTTTTT
.,TRBJ1-4,.,TRBV12-3/TRBV12-4,CASQEWAGGGEKLFF,TGTGCCAGCCAGGAATGGGCGGGAGGTGGTGAAAAACTGTTTTTT
.,TRBJ2-1,.,TRBV20-1,CSARLVTGNYNEQFF,TGCAGTGCTAGATTAGTAACGGGAAACTACAATGAGCAGTTCTTC
TRBD1,TRBJ2-2,.,TRBV25-1,CASSEVDREDAGELFF,TGTGCCAGCAGTGAAGTTGACAGGGAAGATGCCGGGGAGCTGTTTTTT
.,TRBJ2-7,few,TRBV10-3,CATFLQASYEQYF,TGTGCCACCTTCCTCCAGGCCTCCTACGAGCAGTACTTC
.,TRBJ2-3,.,TRBV13,CASSSLTDTQYF,TGTGCCAGCAGCAGCCTGACAGATACGCAGTATTTT
.,TRBJ2-2,.,TRBV9,CASSAGTGTGELFF,TGTGCCAGCAGCGCCGGGACCGGGACTGGGGAGCTGTTTTTT
TRBD2,TRBJ2-2,once,TRBV2,CATPSGLNTGELFF,TGTGCCACCCCTAGCGGACTGAACACCGGGGAGCTGTTTTTT
TRBD1,TRBJ2-7,.,TRBV5-1,CASSSPGTGGVEQYF,TGCGCCAGCAGCTCTCCCGGGACAGGGGGCGTCGAGCAGTACTTC
.,TRBJ1-5,.,TRBV29-1,CSVVGGRFGTAQHF,TGCAGCGTTGTGGGAGGCCGCTTCGGTACGGCCCAGCATTTT
.,TRBJ1-6,.,TRBV6-1,CASSEYVSDYNSPLHF,TGTGCCAGCAGTGAATACGTGTCAGATTATAATTCACCCCTCCACTTT
.,TRBJ1-1,.,TRBV27,CASSDRISEAFF,TGTGCCAGCAGCGACAGGATCTCTGAAGCTTTCTTT
TRBD1,TRBJ2-7,few,TRBV27,CASSPGTVYEQYF,TGTGCCAGCAGTCCCGGGACAGTCTACGAGCAGTACTTC
TRBD2,TRBJ2-1,.,TRBV10-3,CAINREGTSGSSYNEQFF,TGTGCCATCAATCGGGAAGGGACTAGCGGCAGCTCCTACAATGAGCAGTTCTTC
.,TRBJ2-7,.,TRBV27,CASSFRDGAYEQYF,TGTGCCAGCAGCTTCAGGGACGGAGCCTACGAGCAGTACTTC
TRBD1,TRBJ1-1,.,TRBV19,CASSKDRVFPEAFF,TGTGCCAGTAGTAAGGACAGGGTATTCCCTGAAGCTTTCTTT
TRBD1,TRBJ2-3,.,TRBV5-1,CASSTGTGTDTQYF,TGCGCCAGCAGCACTGGGACAGGTACAGATACGCAGTATTTT
.,TRBJ2-5,.,TRBV27,CASSFSSRGETQYF,TGTGCCAGCAGTTTTAGTTCCAGAGGGGAGACCCAGTACTTC
TRBD2,TRBJ2-3,.,TRBV15,CATSDWTSGITDTQYF,TGTGCCACCAGCGATTGGACTAGCGGGATTACAGATACGCAGTATTTT
TRBD1,TRBJ2-3,.,TRBV4-2,CASSQADRAATDLTDTQYF,TGTGCCAGCAGCCAGGCCGACAGGGCAGCTACCGATCTCACAGATACGCAGTATTTT
TRBD1,TRBJ2-7,once,TRBV15,CATSRGGGRDEQYF,TGTGCCACCAGCAGAGGAGGGGGCCGGGACGAGCAGTACTTC
.,TRBJ2-6,.,TRBV13,CASSQNLEGANVLTF,TGTGCCAGCAGCCAAAACCTAGAAGGGGCCAACGTCCTGACTTTC
.,TRBJ2-1,.,TRBV9,CASSVGADAQFF,TGTGCCAGCAGCGTAGGGGCGGATGCGCAGTTCTTC
.,TRBJ2-2,.,TRBV6-5,CASSYSNQNTGELFF,TGTGCCAGCAGTTACTCGAACCAGAACACCGGGGAGCTGTTTTTT
TRBD1,TRBJ1-1,once,TRBV7-2,CASSSIEGAGTEAFF,TGTGCCAGCAGCTCCATTGAGGGGGCGGGCACTGAAGCTTTCTTT